This T cell receptor (beta chain) was obtained from a study of blood T cell repertoires in COVID-19. For the study at large: Acute and convalescent COVID-19 specimens originated in the United States, Italy and Spain. PBMCs, B-cell-depleted T cells, or T cells were the source of the cDNA or gDNA that made up the material.

In the authors' workflow: Amplified reference gene primers provided the basis for estimating nucleated cell counts. TCRdb's copy holds only in-frame clones and misses some; the assay was immunoSEQ multiplex PCR. The V and J calls and clone size come from that table; D and trimming were worked out from the DNA. The sample shows about 40,000 clones, about 87% of them seen only once. Only a few counts were recorded for this clone. The clonotype was recovered from a human donor in a cohort sampled during active COVID-19. Material for sequencing was peripheral blood.

CDR3 bases: TGCGCCAGCAGCCCTCGTTTGGCGGGTTCTTACGAGCAGTACTTC. It codes for CASSPRLAGSYEQYF. This rearrangement joins TRBV5-1 to TRBJ2-7; maybe TRBD2 (5 bases). Germline V CDR1 and CDR2: SGHRS, YFSETQ. Trimming took 4 bases from V and 4 from J, leaving 18 bases between them. The CDR3 extends over 15 amino acids.